This TCR beta chain was documented in a study of lymphopenia after photon versus proton radiotherapy. As to this clone: Its specificity is not known.

Study-wide results and limits: Better survival with proton therapy was suggested as possible, not demonstrated.

The germline V gene has CDR1 GTSNPN and CDR2 SVGIG (reference sequence). This CDR3 contains 14 residues. The ends lost 4 bases at V and 2 bases at J; junction bases unmatched: 8. Produced via immunoSEQ multiplex PCR; TCRdb's table is partial and in-frame only. The sample has around 30,000 clones; approximately 89% are singletons. This specimen consisted of peripheral blood, obtained from a patient treated with proton-based radiotherapy. The chain uses TRBV30 and TRBJ2-7; TRBD2 agrees at 7 bases. This receptor was identified in a woman between 65 and 79 years old with pancreatic cancer. Some clones in this sample may be carry-over from other donors' samples. As DNA, the CDR3 is TGTGCCTGGAAGCGGGGAGCATCAACCTACGAGCAGTACTTC. This gives the protein CAWKRGASTYEQYF.